Below are 14 T cell receptor beta chains sequenced from a single sample in a study of shared clonotypes between healthy human individuals. Libraries were prepared by immunoSEQ multiplex PCR; TCRdb keeps only in-frame clonotypes and omits some of them. Of approximately 2.5 million clones listed, just over 90% were seen once; the top ten hold around 0.14%. Sequencing input: naive CD4+ T cells sorted from blood. Sample subset: CD45RA+ positively selected. Receptors were obtained from a man younger than 30 in good health.

The chain couples TRBV15 to TRBJ2-7, with 8 positions matching TRBD2. This CDR3 is 15 amino acids long. Germline V gives CDR1 LNHNV, CDR2 YYDKDF (reference sequence). V gave up 0 bases and J gave up 3 bases; unmatched junction bases: 4. CDR3 nucleotide sequence: TGTGCCACCAGCAGAGATAGCGGGACCTTCTACGAGCAGTACTTC. As protein: CATSRDSGTFYEQYF. The variable domain in full, with the rest retrieved from reference TRBV15 and TRBJ2-7, is DAMVIQNPRYQVTQFGKPVTLSCSQTLNHNVMYWYQQKSSQAPKLLFHYYDKDFNNEADTPDNFQSRRPNTSFCFLDIRSPGLGDTAMYLCATSRDSGTFYEQYFGPGTRLTVT.

The J gene is TRBJ2-5, the V gene TRBV11-3; 7 bases align to TRBD1. The J call is in doubt because the DNA end fits TRBJ2-7 better. The CDR3 runs to 14 residues. The germline CDR1 and CDR2 sequences are SGHNT and YENEEA. The CDR3 DNA is TGTGCCAGCAGCTTTGGACAGGCAGACTACGAGCAGTACTTC. This sequence encodes CASSFGQADYEQYF.

The V gene is TRBV28, the J gene TRBJ2-3; 10 bases map to TRBD1. Germline CDR1 reads MDHEN; CDR2 reads SYDVKM. The CDR3 is made up of 15 amino acids. Trimming took 6 bases from V and 1 from J; bases not matched to a gene: 4. CDR3 protein: CASRPGTGGTDTQYF. The CDR3 region has the DNA TGTGCCAGCAGGCCGGGGACAGGGGGCACAGATACGCAGTATTTT.

The V call is TRBV15, the J call TRBJ2-3, with D perhaps matching TRBD2 (6 bases). CDR1 is LNHNV, CDR2 YYDKDF, per germline (reference sequence). The CDR3 covers 16 residues. Trimming stripped 0 bases from V and 5 bases from J, with 15 bases between. CDR3 protein: CATSRDLAEDRDTQYF. In DNA, the CDR3 is TGTGCCACCAGCAGAGATTTAGCGGAGGACCGAGATACGCAGTATTTT. Full variable domain (outside the CDR3, taken from reference TRBV15 and TRBJ2-3): DAMVIQNPRYQVTQFGKPVTLSCSQTLNHNVMYWYQQKSSQAPKLLFHYYDKDFNNEADTPDNFQSRRPNTSFCFLDIRSPGLGDTAMYLCATSRDLAEDRDTQYFGPGTRLTVL.

The chain uses TRBV4-1 and TRBJ1-4; D gene ambiguous. V lost 0 bases and J 8 bases, leaving 13 bases between the germline ends. Per the germline V gene, CDR1 is MGHRA and CDR2 is YSYEKL. The CDR3 runs 15 residues. This CDR3 reads CASSQESGKLEKLFF. The CDR3 nucleotides are TGCGCCAGCAGCCAAGAGAGCGGGAAATTGGAAAAACTGTTTTTT.

This clone was picked up one time. The sample contains more than one DNA sequence encoding this CDR3. The chain has TRBV5-1 and TRBJ2-1, with 11 bases aligning to TRBD2. With V trimmed by 4 bases and J by 4 bases, 4 bases remained unmatched. CDR3 length: 15 residues. Germline V gene lookup returns CDR1 SGHRS and CDR2 YFSETQ. The CDR3 reads CASSRTSGSYNEQFF. Here the CDR3 DNA reads TGCGCCAGCAGCCGTACTAGCGGGAGTTACAATGAGCAGTTCTTC.

The chain couples TRBV11-3 to TRBJ2-5, with 11 bases identical to TRBD2. V shed 5 bases and J 1 base; nucleotides not matched to a gene: 6. Germline values: CDR1 SGHNT, CDR2 YENEEA. CDR3 length: 16 residues. The CDR3 DNA follows: TGTGCCAGCAGCGCCAGACTAGCGGGGAGCCAAGAGACCCAGTACTTC. Translating it yields CASSARLAGSQETQYF.

Comment on this clone: Other nucleotide sequences in the sample specify the same CDR3. This chain connects TRBV18 to TRBJ1-2, with 8 bases that match TRBD1. This CDR3 region has 15 residues. Germline V gene lookup returns CDR1 KGHSH and CDR2 LQKENI. The trim removed 3 bases at V and 2 bases at J, leaving 5 bases unmatched. CDR3 protein: CASSPGQGSNYGYTF. In nucleotides, the CDR3 is TGTGCCAGCTCACCCGGACAGGGCTCAAACTATGGCTACACCTTC.

The gene calls are TRBV10-1 and TRBJ2-7, with 11 bases that match TRBD2. V lost 5 bases to trimming and J lost 2 bases; unmatched junction nucleotides: 2. Germline-derived CDR1 and CDR2 are WNHNN and SYGVQD (reference sequence). This CDR3 is built from 14 residues. The CDR3 sequence: CASSSSGGPYEQYF. The CDR3 DNA reads as TGCGCCAGCAGTTCTAGCGGGGGGCCCTACGAGCAGTACTTC.

J is TRBJ2-2 and V is TRBV11-2; TRBD2 matches 7 bases. Trimming at V came to 6 bases and at J to 1 base, leaving 11 bases not matched to a gene. There are 17 residues in the CDR3. Germline-derived CDR1 and CDR2 are SGHAT and FQNNGV. The CDR3 sequence: CASSSQGLAENTGELFF. Here the CDR3 DNA reads TGTGCCAGCAGTTCCCAGGGCCTAGCGGAGAACACCGGGGAGCTGTTTTTT.

Comments on this clone: Additional DNA sequences in this sample encode the identical CDR3. The rearrangement links TRBV9 to TRBJ2-5, with unresolved D. The CDR3 extends over 13 amino acids. V was pared by 0 bases and J by 2 bases, with 5 bases between. Looked up from germline, CDR1 is SGDLS and CDR2 is YYNGEE. CDR3 region: CASSVGQQETQYF. CDR3 sequence (DNA): TGTGCCAGCAGCGTAGGCCAACAAGAGACCCAGTACTTC.

This clone was recorded once. This rearrangement joins TRBV18 to TRBJ2-2; D may be TRBD1 (5 bases). Germline V gene lookup returns CDR1 KGHSH and CDR2 LQKENI. Trimming shortened V by 2 bases and J by 2 bases, and 6 bases separated the two germline ends. CDR3 length equals 14 residues. CDR3 DNA sequence: TGTGCCAGCTCACCAGGGGCCAACACCGGGGAGCTGTTTTTT. It codes for CASSPGANTGELFF. The variable domain in full, completed from reference TRBV18 and TRBJ2-2, reads NAGVMQNPRHLVRRRGQEARLRCSPMKGHSHVYWYRQLPEEGLKFMVYLQKENIIDESGMPKERFSAEFPKEGPSILRIQQVVRGDSAAYFCASSPGANTGELFFGEGSRLTVL.

The rearrangement joins TRBV30 to TRBJ2-1, with 8 bases identical to TRBD1. With V trimmed by 7 bases and J by 5 bases, 13 bases remained unmatched. The length of the CDR3 is 15 residues. CDR1 and CDR2 (germline): GTSNPN, SVGIG (reference sequence). CDR3 DNA: TGTGCCTCCTCAAGGGACAGGCGTGCCAACAATGAGCAGTTCTTC. Translation: CASSRDRRANNEQFF.

The J gene is TRBJ1-6, the V gene TRBV10-3; D is unresolved. V lost 4 bases, J lost 9 bases, and 10 bases lay in between. The germline V gene has CDR1 ENHRY and CDR2 SYGVKD. The CDR3 spans 13 residues. CDR3 sequence (DNA): TGTGCCATCAGTGGTGGGGATGGTTCACCCCTCCACTTT. Translating gives CAISGGDGSPLHF.